These T cell receptor beta chains were read from a single sample in a study of T cell responses to AZD1222 COVID-19 vaccine. TCRdb keeps only in-frame clones here, not all; method: immunoSEQ multiplex PCR. The sample holds about 140,000 clones, roughly 90% seen once. Sequencing was performed on peripheral blood, taken on day 0 of AZD1222 vaccination. Source of these receptors: an adult in good health. CDR3s include the opening cysteine and the closing phenylalanine or tryptophan. The D gene is left open where the match is weak. Size is stated for part of the rows, as once, few or many counts, or as a class when the clone is expanded.

J	D	length	V	size	CDR3	DNA
TRBJ2-3	NA	12	TRBV19	NA	CASSASTDTQYF	TGTGCCAGTAGTGCCAGCACAGATACGCAGTATTTT
TRBJ1-6	NA	14	TRBV6-5	NA	CASSHRAGVAPLHF	TGTGCCAGCAGCCACAGGGCAGGTGTGGCACCCCTCCACTTT
TRBJ1-1	NA	14	TRBV7-3	NA	CASSSAGPNTEAFF	TGTGCCAGCAGCTCCGCCGGGCCCAACACTGAAGCTTTCTTT
TRBJ1-2	NA	12	TRBV12-3/TRBV12-4	NA	CASSLTGPGYTF	TGTGCCAGCAGCTTGACAGGTCCTGGCTACACCTTC
TRBJ2-1	NA	14	TRBV14	NA	CASRALGGVNEQFF	TGTGCCAGCAGGGCTCTGGGGGGCGTCAATGAGCAGTTCTTC
TRBJ2-5	NA	15	TRBV3-1/TRBV3-2	NA	CASSQGLRPWWTQYF	TGTGCCAGCAGCCAAGGTTTACGGCCTTGGTGGACCCAGTACTTC
TRBJ1-2	TRBD1	15	TRBV6-5	NA	CASSYSHRGGYGYTF	TGTGCCAGCAGTTATTCACACAGGGGCGGCTATGGCTACACCTTC
TRBJ2-2	NA	13	TRBV11-3	NA	CASSLTWTGELFF	TGTGCCAGCAGCTTAACCTGGACCGGGGAGCTGTTTTTT
TRBJ1-6	NA	14	TRBV28	NA	CASKPHVLDSPLHF	TGTGCCAGCAAGCCACATGTCCTTGATTCACCCCTCCACTTT
TRBJ1-1	NA	13	TRBV5-1	NA	CASSSRAGTEAFF	TGCGCCAGCAGCTCCCGGGCCGGGACTGAAGCTTTCTTT
TRBJ2-3	TRBD2	15	TRBV2	NA	CATKGTSGGTYTQYF	TGTGCCACAAAAGGGACTAGCGGGGGCACATATACGCAGTATTTT
TRBJ1-5	NA	14	TRBV28	NA	CASSFRGGHQPQHF	TGTGCCAGCAGTTTTCGGGGGGGCCATCAGCCCCAGCATTTT
TRBJ1-1	NA	14	TRBV11-2	once	CASSLAFRNTEAFF	TGTGCCAGCAGCTTAGCCTTTCGGAACACTGAAGCTTTCTTT
TRBJ2-4	TRBD1	14	TRBV5-4	NA	CASSAGQGANIQYF	TGTGCCAGCAGCGCGGGACAGGGGGCAAACATTCAGTACTTC
TRBJ2-7	TRBD2	14	TRBV6-5	NA	CASHPSGTPYEQYF	TGTGCCAGCCACCCTAGCGGGACTCCCTACGAGCAGTACTTC
TRBJ2-2	TRBD2	18	TRBV4-2	NA	CASSGRYGGGADTGELFF	TGTGCCAGCAGCGGGCGATACGGCGGGGGGGCCGACACCGGGGAGCTGTTTTTT
TRBJ1-2	NA	16	TRBV6-1	NA	CASSDGSLGGVNGYTF	TGTGCCAGCAGTGACGGGTCGCTTGGGGGTGTTAATGGCTACACCTTC
TRBJ2-1	TRBD2	15	TRBV4-2	NA	CASSHPGLADNEQFF	TGTGCCAGCAGCCACCCGGGACTAGCCGACAATGAGCAGTTCTTC
TRBJ2-5	TRBD1	14	TRBV24-1	NA	CATSDGQGRETQYF	TGTGCCACCAGTGATGGACAGGGCCGGGAGACCCAGTACTTC
TRBJ2-1	TRBD2	15	TRBV28	NA	CASSFPGGGYNEQFF	TGTGCCAGCAGTTTCCCCGGGGGGGGGTACAATGAGCAGTTCTTC
TRBJ2-5	NA	11	TRBV19	NA	CASRTGETQYF	TGTGCCAGTAGGACGGGGGAGACCCAGTACTTC
TRBJ1-3	TRBD1	15	TRBV2	NA	CASSADRVTGNTIYF	TGTGCCAGCAGTGCGGACAGGGTTACTGGAAACACCATATATTTT
TRBJ1-6	NA	15	TRBV9	NA	CASSVLAGLESPLHF	TGTGCCAGCAGCGTATTGGCGGGGCTAGAATCACCCCTCCACTTT
TRBJ1-3	NA	13	TRBV3-1/TRBV3-2	NA	CASSRQAGNTIYF	TGTGCCAGCAGCCGACAGGCGGGAAACACCATATATTTT
TRBJ1-4	TRBD1	16	TRBV6-5	once	CASSYHQGAANEKLFF	TGTGCCAGCAGTTACCACCAGGGGGCGGCTAATGAAAAACTGTTTTTT
TRBJ1-4	NA	14	TRBV5-1	NA	CASSLGRGYEKLFF	TGCGCCAGCAGCTTGGGTAGAGGATATGAAAAACTGTTTTTT
TRBJ2-1	NA	13	TRBV19	few	CASRRHLYNEQFF	TGTGCCAGTAGAAGGCACCTCTACAATGAGCAGTTCTTC
TRBJ1-4	NA	12	TRBV2	NA	CASRPEGEKLFF	TGTGCCAGCAGGCCGGAGGGAGAAAAACTGTTTTTT
TRBJ2-7	NA	12	TRBV19	NA	CASSVRGYEQYF	TGTGCCAGTAGCGTCAGGGGCTACGAGCAGTACTTC
TRBJ2-1	NA	12	TRBV5-1	NA	CASSWTGDEQFF	TGCGCCAGCAGCTGGACGGGGGATGAGCAGTTCTTC
TRBJ2-1	TRBD2	15	TRBV6-1	NA	CASSQGLVGVVGQFF	TGTGCCAGCAGCCAGGGACTAGTAGGAGTTGTGGGGCAGTTCTTC
TRBJ1-1	NA	13	TRBV30	NA	CAWSVGVNTEAFF	TGTGCCTGGAGTGTTGGGGTGAACACTGAAGCTTTCTTT
TRBJ1-6	NA	12	TRBV3-1/TRBV3-2	NA	CASSQEPGSLHF	TGTGCCAGCAGCCAAGAGCCTGGATCCCTCCACTTT
TRBJ2-1	NA	15	TRBV7-2	NA	CASSFQAGHYNEQFF	TGTGCCAGCAGCTTTCAAGCGGGACATTACAATGAGCAGTTCTTC
TRBJ1-1	NA	13	TRBV6-2/TRBV6-3	NA	CASSYVGLFEAFF	TGTGCCAGCAGTTATGTCGGACTGTTTGAAGCTTTCTTT
TRBJ1-5	NA	14	TRBV30	NA	CAWSVRQGYGPQHF	TGTGCCTGGAGTGTACGGCAGGGTTACGGGCCCCAGCATTTT
TRBJ2-3	NA	13	TRBV12-3/TRBV12-4	NA	CASSLPRGDTQYF	TGTGCCAGCAGTTTGCCCCGGGGAGATACGCAGTATTTT
TRBJ2-1	NA	16	TRBV7-2	NA	CASSPVGTISYNEQFF	TGTGCCAGCAGCCCAGTTGGGACGATTTCCTACAATGAGCAGTTCTTC
TRBJ2-7	NA	14	TRBV6-5	NA	CASSIRDTGIEQYF	TGTGCCAGCAGTATCCGGGACACTGGGATCGAGCAGTACTTC
TRBJ2-5	TRBD2	15	TRBV7-9	once	CASSLEGSGSETQYF	TGTGCCAGCAGCTTAGAAGGTAGCGGGAGTGAGACCCAGTACTTC
TRBJ1-6	NA	14	TRBV5-4	NA	CASSLGDGYSPLHF	TGTGCCAGCAGCTTGGGGGACGGGTATTCACCCCTCCACTTT
TRBJ2-3	TRBD2	15	TRBV19	NA	CASTPSGRSADTQYF	TGTGCCAGTACCCCTAGCGGGAGGAGTGCAGATACGCAGTATTTT
TRBJ2-7	TRBD2	15	TRBV5-1	NA	CASSPGTSGYYEQYF	TGCGCCAGCAGCCCCGGGACTAGCGGCTACTACGAGCAGTACTTC
TRBJ1-1	NA	14	TRBV4-3	NA	CASSQVPMNTEAFF	TGCGCCAGCAGCCAAGTCCCCATGAACACTGAAGCTTTCTTT
TRBJ2-2	NA	18	TRBV21-1	NA	CASILLGSGDPNTGELFF	TGTGCCAGCATCCTCTTGGGTAGCGGGGACCCTAACACCGGGGAGCTGTTTTTT
TRBJ1-5	TRBD1	14	TRBV5-6	NA	CASSTGGGNQPQHF	TGTGCCAGCAGCACAGGGGGCGGCAATCAGCCCCAGCATTTT
TRBJ2-2	NA	11	TRBV11-2	once	CASSRTGELFF	TGTGCCAGCAGCCGAACCGGGGAGCTGTTTTTT
TRBJ2-2	NA	15	TRBV5-1	NA	CASSLWQSSTGELFF	TGCGCCAGCAGCTTGTGGCAGTCCTCCACCGGGGAGCTGTTTTTT
TRBJ1-4	NA	14	TRBV19	NA	CASRNNYPYEKLFF	TGTGCCAGTAGGAATAATTACCCGTATGAAAAACTGTTTTTT
TRBJ2-7	TRBD2	16	TRBV5-6	NA	CASSRVGTKQTYEQYF	TGTGCCAGCAGCCGAGTCGGGACTAAACAAACTTACGAGCAGTACTTC
TRBJ2-7	NA	16	TRBV4-1	NA	CASSQDRTLWDYEQYF	TGCGCCAGCAGCCAAGACCGCACACTCTGGGACTACGAGCAGTACTTC
TRBJ2-3	NA	9	TRBV14	NA	CARVKTQYF	TGTGCCAGGGTGAAGACGCAGTATTTT